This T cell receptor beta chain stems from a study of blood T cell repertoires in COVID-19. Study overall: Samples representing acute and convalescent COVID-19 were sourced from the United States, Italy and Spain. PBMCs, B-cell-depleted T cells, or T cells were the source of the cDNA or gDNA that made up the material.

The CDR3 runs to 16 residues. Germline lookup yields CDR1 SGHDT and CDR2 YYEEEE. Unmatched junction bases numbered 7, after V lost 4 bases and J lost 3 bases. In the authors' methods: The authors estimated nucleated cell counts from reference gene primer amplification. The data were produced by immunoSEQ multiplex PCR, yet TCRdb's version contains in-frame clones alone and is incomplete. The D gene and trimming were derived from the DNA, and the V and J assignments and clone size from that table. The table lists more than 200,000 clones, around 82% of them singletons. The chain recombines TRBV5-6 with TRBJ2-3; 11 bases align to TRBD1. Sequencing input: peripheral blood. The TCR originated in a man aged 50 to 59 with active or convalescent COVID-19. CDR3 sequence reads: CASSARTGGGTDTQYF. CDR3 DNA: TGTGCCAGCAGCGCCCGGACAGGGGGCGGGACAGATACGCAGTATTTT.